The sequence of this T cell receptor beta chain was determined in a study of CD8 T cells in ankylosing spondylitis (TCRdb year 2017). At the level of the whole study: The study profiled T cell receptor beta repertoires in healthy donors and ankylosing spondylitis patients to find disease-linked TCR variants. Peripheral blood samples were taken, and synovial fluid was additionally collected from ankylosing spondylitis patients. The full study cohort was made up of under 30 ankylosing spondylitis patients and about a hundred healthy donors. Here is what the overall study found, with its caveats: Blood from ankylosing spondylitis patients appeared to be characterized by a TCR beta motif made up of eight highly homologous amino acid variants. Some of the motif variants had been reported before in the synovial fluid and blood of reactive arthritis patients, a finding that suggests common disease-initiation mechanisms. The disease-linked clones showed a CD8+ phenotype and occurred at relatively low frequencies in peripheral blood. Significant enrichment of the disease-linked clones was reported in matched synovial fluid samples from ankylosing spondylitis patients.

For sequencing, an Illumina HiSeq 2500 was employed. Quantitative 5'-RACE with molecular barcodes was the method used to prepare the TCR beta libraries. As for the authors' bioinformatics: A new computational method based on a probabilistic model of VDJ rearrangement was used to identify disease-linked TCR variants. TCRdb handled the public reads itself, with Q25 trimming in fastp and clone calling in MiXCR, and kept productive beta chains. Every CDR3 protein is listed once, alongside the most common genes and DNA of its rows. The V and J calls shown here were made by TCRdb, not taken from the authors' results. The sample includes around 160,000 distinct CDR3 sequences, with roughly 12% observed a single time. The biggest ten clones account for almost 30% of the sample. The CDR3 has 13 amino acids, counting the end cysteine and phenylalanine. The entry retains the CDR3 DNA only, 39 bases that are in frame from base 1. V gives up 5 bases and J gives up 6 bases, and the segment between their germline ends measures 13 bases. CDR1 and CDR2 are read off the germline V gene (reference sequence) as DFQATT and SNEGSKA.

This clonotype has only a few counts. The target of this receptor is not known. It has no much larger one-base neighbor in the sample; base qualities were not kept. The sequence came from a male donor with ankylosing spondylitis or in good health (not recorded which). Sequencing was done on a sample of blood, either unsorted or a sorted T cell fraction (not recorded which). The receptor chain draws on TRBV20-1 and TRBJ1-4; the D gene cannot be named for sure. The nucleotide sequence reads as follows: TGCAGTGCTGCATCGGGAGCCGATGAAAAACTGTTTTTT. The translation is CSAASGADEKLFF.